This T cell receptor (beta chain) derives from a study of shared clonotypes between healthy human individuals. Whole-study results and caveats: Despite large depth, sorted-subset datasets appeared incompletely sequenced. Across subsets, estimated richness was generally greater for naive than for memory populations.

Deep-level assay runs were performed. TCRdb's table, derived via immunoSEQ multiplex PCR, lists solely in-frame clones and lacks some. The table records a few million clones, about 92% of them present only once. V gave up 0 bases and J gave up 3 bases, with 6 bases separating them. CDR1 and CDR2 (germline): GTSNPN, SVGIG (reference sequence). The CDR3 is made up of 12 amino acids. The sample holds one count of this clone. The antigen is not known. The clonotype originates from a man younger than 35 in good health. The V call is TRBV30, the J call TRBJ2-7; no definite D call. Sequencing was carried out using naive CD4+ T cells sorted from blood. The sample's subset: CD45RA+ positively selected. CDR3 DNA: TGTGCCTGGAGTGTACGGTTCTACGAGCAGTACTTC. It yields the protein CAWSVRFYEQYF.